Listed here are 4 T cell receptor beta chains from one sample, sequenced in a study of T cell repertoires in aging, cancer and after chemotherapy. The template was genomic DNA from peripheral blood, not RNA. Multiplex touch-down PCR with TRB-A/B primers amplified rearranged V-D-J TRB sequences. One entry per CDR3 protein, called by TCRdb with MiXCR from the multiplex PCR reads. This sample has about 4,200 distinct CDR3 sequences, with roughly a quarter found just once. Sample: blood. The origin of the receptors is a human donor with a blood cancer.

This clonotype is categorized as medium-sized (0.01 to 0.1%). The rearrangement uses TRBV6-5 and TRBJ1-4; weak D call: TRBD1 (5 bases). CDR3 length: 14 amino acids. Trimming removed 2 bases at V and 7 bases at J, with 11 bases between. Per germline, CDR1 MNHEY and CDR2 SVGAGI. This chain's CDR3 is CASSYGGIGEKLFF. In DNA form, the CDR3 reads TGTGCCAGCAGTTACGGGGGGATAGGTGAAAAACTGTTTTTT.

Relative to its sample, this clonotype is medium-sized. Sequence at one end of the junction differs from germline and may be a read error. The CDR3 nucleotides are TGCAGCGTGGAAGTGGGGAAAACCGGGCAGTATTTT. Translating gives CSVEVGKTGQYF. The chain recombines TRBV29-1 with TRBJ2-3; D remains ambiguous. The germline CDR1 and CDR2 sequences are SQVTM and ANQGSEA. The CDR3 totals 12 residues.

Points on this clonotype: At one end the junction does not follow the germline gene, possibly because of a read error. This rearrangement joins TRBV10-2 to TRBJ1-1; D not resolved. The CDR3 sequence is 10 residues long. Per germline, CDR1 WSHSY and CDR2 SAAADI. The chain's CDR3 is CASRDTEAFF. In DNA form, the CDR3 reads TGCGCCAGCAGAGACACCGAAGCTTTCTTT.

This clonotype was observed a few times. CDR3: CASSFGVAQPQHF. DNA for the CDR3: TGTGCCAGCAGTTTTGGGGTTGCTCAGCCCCAGCATTTT. The rearrangement uses TRBV27 and TRBJ1-5; D is unresolved. Looked up from germline, CDR1 is MNHEY and CDR2 is SMNVEV (reference sequence). The CDR3 consists of 13 residues. V was clipped by 3 bases and J by 6 bases, with 9 bases between them.